This T cell receptor beta chain was recorded in a study of shared clonotypes between healthy human individuals. TCRdb keeps only in-frame clones here, not all; method: immunoSEQ multiplex PCR. Of some 2,500,000 clones in the sample, roughly 93% were seen once. As regards this clone: Its antigen is currently unknown.

The germline V and J ends were trimmed by 0 bases and 6 bases, with 13 bases remaining between them. The CDR3 length is 14 residues. Germline assignment: CDR1 SGDLS and CDR2 YYNGEE. A CD45RA-negative memory subset and a CD45RA+ naive subset were separated from the CD4+ cells. Findings of the study overall: Researchers sampled blood only, noting tissue repertoires likely differ.

The specimen sequenced was naive CD4+ T cells from PBMCs. Subset here: CD45RA+ positively selected. The chain is built from TRBV9 and TRBJ2-7, with a possible D match to TRBD1 (5 bases). The receptor was isolated from a man aged 18 to 29 in good health. Some clones in this sample may be carry-over from other donors' samples. DNA of the CDR3: TGTGCCAGCAGCGTAGAAAGCAGAAGGGGCGAGCAGTACTTC. Protein product: CASSVESRRGEQYF. Variable domain in full (rest from reference TRBV9 and TRBJ2-7): DSGVTQTPKHLITATGQRVTLRCSPRSGDLSVYWYQQSLDQGLQFLIQYYNGEERAKGNILERFSAQQFPDLHSELNLSSLELGDSALYFCASSVESRRGEQYFGPGTRLTVT.